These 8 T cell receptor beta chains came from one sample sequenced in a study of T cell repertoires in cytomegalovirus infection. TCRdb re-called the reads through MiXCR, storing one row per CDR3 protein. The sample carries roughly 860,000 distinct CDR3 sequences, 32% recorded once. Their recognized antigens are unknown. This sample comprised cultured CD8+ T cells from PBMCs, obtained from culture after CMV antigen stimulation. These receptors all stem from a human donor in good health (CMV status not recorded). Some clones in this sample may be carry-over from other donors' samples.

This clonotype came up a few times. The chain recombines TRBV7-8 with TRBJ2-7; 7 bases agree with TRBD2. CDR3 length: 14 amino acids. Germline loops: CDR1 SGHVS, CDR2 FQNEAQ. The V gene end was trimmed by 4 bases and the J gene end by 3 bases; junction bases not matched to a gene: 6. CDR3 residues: CASSSRDYHYEQYF. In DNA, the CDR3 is TGTGCCAGCAGCTCCCGGGACTACCACTACGAGCAGTACTTC.

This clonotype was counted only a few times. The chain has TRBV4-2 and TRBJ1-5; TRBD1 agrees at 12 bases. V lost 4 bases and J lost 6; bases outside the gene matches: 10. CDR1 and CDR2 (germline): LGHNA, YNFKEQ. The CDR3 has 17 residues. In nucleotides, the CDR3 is TGTGCCAGCAGCCCTGGGGGGACAGGGGGCGCGGGTCAGCCCCAGCATTTT. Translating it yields CASSPGGTGGAGQPQHF.

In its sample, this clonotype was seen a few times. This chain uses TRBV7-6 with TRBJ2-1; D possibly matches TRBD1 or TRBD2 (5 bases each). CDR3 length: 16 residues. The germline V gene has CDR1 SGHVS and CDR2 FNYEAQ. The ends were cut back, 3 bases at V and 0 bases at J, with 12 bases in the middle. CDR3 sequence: CASSFRVGSSYNEQFF. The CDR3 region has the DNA TGTGCCAGCAGCTTCAGGGTAGGGAGCTCCTACAATGAGCAGTTCTTC.

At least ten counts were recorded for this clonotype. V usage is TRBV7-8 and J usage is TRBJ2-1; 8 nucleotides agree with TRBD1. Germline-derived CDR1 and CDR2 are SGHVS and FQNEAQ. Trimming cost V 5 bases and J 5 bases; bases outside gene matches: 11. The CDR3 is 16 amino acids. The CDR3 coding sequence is TGTGCCAGCAGCCCCTCCTCGGGACAGGTCAACAATGAGCAGTTCTTC. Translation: CASSPSSGQVNNEQFF.

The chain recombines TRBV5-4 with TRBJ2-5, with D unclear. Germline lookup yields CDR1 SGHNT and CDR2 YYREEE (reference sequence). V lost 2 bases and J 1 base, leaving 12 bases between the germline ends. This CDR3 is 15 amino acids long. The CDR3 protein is CASSFGSLGQETQYF. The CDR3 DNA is TGTGCCAGCAGCTTTGGCAGCCTAGGCCAAGAGACCCAGTACTTC. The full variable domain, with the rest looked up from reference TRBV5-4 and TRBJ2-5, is ETGVTQSPTHLIKTRGQQVTLRCSSQSGHNTVSWYQQALGQGPQFIFQYYREEENGRGNFPPRFSGLQFPNYSSELNVNALELDDSALYLCASSFGSLGQETQYFGPGTRLLVL.

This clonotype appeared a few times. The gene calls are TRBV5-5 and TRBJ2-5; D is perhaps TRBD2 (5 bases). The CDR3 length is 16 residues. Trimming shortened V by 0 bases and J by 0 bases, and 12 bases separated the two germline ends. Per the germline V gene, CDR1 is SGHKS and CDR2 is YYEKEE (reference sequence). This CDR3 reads CASSLDGWEYQETQYF. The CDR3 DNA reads TGTGCCAGCAGCTTGGACGGATGGGAGTACCAAGAGACCCAGTACTTC.

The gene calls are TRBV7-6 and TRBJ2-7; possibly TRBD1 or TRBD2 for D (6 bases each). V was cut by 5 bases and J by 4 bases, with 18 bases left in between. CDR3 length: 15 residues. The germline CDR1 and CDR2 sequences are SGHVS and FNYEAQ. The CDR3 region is CASSREGGLGYEQYF. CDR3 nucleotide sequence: TGTGCCAGCAGCCGGGAAGGGGGGCTTGGGTACGAGCAGTACTTC.

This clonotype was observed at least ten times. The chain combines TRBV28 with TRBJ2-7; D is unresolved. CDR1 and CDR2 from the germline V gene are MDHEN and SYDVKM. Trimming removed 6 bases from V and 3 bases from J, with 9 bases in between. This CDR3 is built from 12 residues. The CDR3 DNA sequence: TGTGCCAGCAGCTTTAGCAGCTACGAGCAGTACGTC. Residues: CASSFSSYEQYV.